Presented here are 25 T cell receptor beta chains from one specimen sequenced in a study of blood T cells in healthy people across ages. It was with a sample-barcoded 5' primer and a J-beta primer mix that a second PCR of about 6 to 12 cycles was run. TCRdb recomputed calls from the 5' RACE reads with MiXCR, one row per CDR3 protein. The sample shows around 690,000 distinct CDR3 sequences, roughly 53% of them seen only once. The specimen was blood. Receptors originate from a man aged 55 to 70 in good health.

In its sample, this clonotype was seen a few times. The gene calls are TRBV2 and TRBJ2-4; D is ambiguous. V lost 6 bases to trimming and J lost 0 bases, with 6 bases between them. This CDR3 spans 13 amino acids. Germline V lookup: CDR1 SNHLY, CDR2 FYNNEI. CDR3 sequence (DNA): TGTGCCAGCAGGCCCCTAGCCAAAAACATTCAGTACTTC. Protein: CASRPLAKNIQYF. Looking up the rest from reference TRBV2 and TRBJ2-4 gives the full variable domain: EPEVTQTPSHQVTQMGQEVILRCVPISNHLYFYWYRQILGQKVEFLVSFYNNEISEKSEIFDDQFSVERPDGSNFTLKIRSTKLEDSAMYFCASRPLAKNIQYFGAGTRLSVL.

As for this clonotype: A much larger clone differs from this one at a single base, so this may be a read error. This chain joins TRBV6-1 and TRBJ2-7; the D is unclear. The V gene's germline CDR1 is MNHNS and CDR2 SASEGT. Trimming removed 10 bases at V and 6 bases at J, with 16 bases between. This CDR3 contains 12 residues. The CDR3 is CANSPIGREQYF. In DNA form, the CDR3 reads TGTGCCAACAGCCCCATAGGGCGCGAGCAGTACTTC.

This clonotype has a handful of counts. This chain connects TRBV11-2 to TRBJ2-5; 9 positions agree with TRBD1. Germline V gene sequence: CDR1 SGHAT, CDR2 FQNNGV. V was clipped by 5 bases and J by 12 bases; unmatched bases: 7. CDR3 size: 12 residues. In DNA form, the CDR3 reads TGTGCCAGCAGCCAGGGACAGGGAGGGGAGTACTTC. This codes for CASSQGQGGEYF.

This chain joins TRBV7-9 and TRBJ2-4, with TRBD1 matching over 7 bases. Germline-derived CDR1 and CDR2 are SEHNR and FQNEAQ (reference sequence). This CDR3 is built from 15 residues. V trimming: 6 bases; J trimming: 5 bases; junction bases outside the gene matches: 10. CDR3 in DNA: TGTGCCAGCAGGCGGATCGGACAGGCCCAAAACATTCAGTACTTC. This codes for CASRRIGQAQNIQYF.

The genes are TRBV5-1 and TRBJ1-1; TRBD1 matches at 10 bases. The germline gives CDR1 SGHRS, CDR2 YFSETQ. V was pared by 4 bases and J by 0 bases, with 3 bases of the junction left unmatched. CDR3 length: 15 residues. The CDR3 loop reads CASSRTGGMNTEAFF. The CDR3 DNA is TGCGCCAGCAGCCGGACAGGGGGGATGAACACTGAAGCTTTCTTT.

The CDR3 DNA reads as TGTGCCAGCAGTTTTGGGGGTTTTTACACTGAAGCTTTCTTT. It yields the protein CASSFGGFYTEAFF. The chain carries TRBV12-3 or TRBV12-4 and TRBJ1-1; D may be TRBD1 (5 bases). The CDR3 spans 14 residues. V shed 3 bases and J shed 3 bases, with 11 bases lying between them.

This clonotype was detected only a few times. The J gene is TRBJ1-5, the V gene TRBV2; no firm D call. The germline gives CDR1 SNHLY, CDR2 FYNNEI. V lost 6 bases, J lost 4 bases, and 10 bases lay in between. The CDR3 contains 13 residues. CDR3 residues: CASRREGNQPQHF. The CDR3 bases are TGTGCCAGCAGAAGGGAGGGAAATCAGCCCCAGCATTTT.

V gene TRBV12-3 or TRBV12-4 combines with J gene TRBJ1-2; perhaps TRBD1 as D (5 bases). Trimming shortened V by 6 bases and J by 4 bases, and 12 bases separated the two germline ends. The CDR3 length is 13 residues. CDR3 nucleotides: TGTGCCAGCAGCTCGGGGGTTGGCTATGGCTACACCTTC. It translates to CASSSGVGYGYTF.

The chain links TRBV5-1 to TRBJ2-3; tentatively, D is TRBD2 (6 bases). With 5 bases removed from V and 5 bases from J, the gap between germline ends came to 24 bases. CDR3 length equals 17 residues. CDR1 and CDR2 (germline): SGHRS, YFSETQ. In nucleotides, the CDR3 is TGCGCCAGCAGTTCTTTTAGCGGTCCCGCCAAGAGAGATACGCAGTATTTT. It translates to CASSSFSGPAKRDTQYF.

The chain couples TRBV5-1 to TRBJ2-2; D is possibly TRBD2 (6 bases). The germline CDR1 and CDR2 sequences are SGHRS and YFSETQ. This CDR3 spans 16 amino acids. Trimming pared 5 bases from V and 0 bases from J, leaving 14 bases between. The CDR3 DNA follows: TGCGCCAGCAGTCGACTTGGGACTTCGAACACCGGGGAGCTGTTTTTT. The encoded protein is CASSRLGTSNTGELFF.

The rearrangement joins TRBV5-5 to TRBJ2-7; D is unclear. Germline V gene lookup returns CDR1 SGHKS and CDR2 YYEKEE (reference sequence). Trimming pared 4 bases from V and 0 bases from J, leaving 17 bases between. This CDR3 comprises 16 residues. This chain's CDR3 is CASSTISQSSSYEQYF. In DNA, the CDR3 is TGTGCCAGCAGCACAATATCCCAGAGCAGCTCCTACGAGCAGTACTTC.

This chain joins TRBV12-3 or TRBV12-4 and TRBJ2-3; 8 bases match TRBD1. Trimming took 3 bases from V and 2 from J; bases not matched to a gene: 4. This CDR3 region has 15 residues. The CDR3 DNA reads TGTGCCAGCAGTTTCGGGACAGGCTTCACAGATACGCAGTATTTT. It encodes CASSFGTGFTDTQYF.

The chain uses TRBV12-3 or TRBV12-4 and TRBJ1-1; TRBD1 matches 9 bases. The trim removed 5 bases at V and 5 bases at J, leaving 0 bases unmatched. CDR3 size: 12 residues. The CDR3 protein is CASSGQGTEAFF. In DNA, the CDR3 is TGTGCCAGCAGTGGACAGGGGACTGAAGCTTTCTTT.

The chain employs TRBV20-1 and TRBJ2-3; D unclear. This CDR3 comprises 13 residues. The V and J ends lost 0 bases and 5 bases respectively, with 9 bases between them. The V gene's germline CDR1 is DFQATT and CDR2 SNEGSKA (reference sequence). The CDR3 DNA follows: TGCAGTGCTAGAGATTTTGTTGGAGATACGCAGTATTTT. The encoded protein is CSARDFVGDTQYF.

CDR3 nucleotides: TGTGCCAGCACTACAAGAGAGGGCGAAAAACTGTTTTTT. This translates into CASTTREGEKLFF. The V gene is TRBV2, the J gene TRBJ1-4; D call uncertain. The CDR3 extends over 13 amino acids. Deletions cut 7 bases from V and 8 bases from J, with 14 bases between. Germline V CDR1 and CDR2: SNHLY, FYNNEI.

The genes are TRBV28 and TRBJ2-5, with TRBD2 matching 9 bases. In germline, CDR1 is MDHEN, CDR2 SYDVKM. This CDR3 region has 14 residues. V lost 8 bases to trimming and J lost 1 base; unmatched junction nucleotides: 5. CDR3 sequence (DNA): TGTGCCAGCGGGAGCGGGGGGCGCCAAGAGACCCAGTACTTC. Amino acid sequence: CASGSGGRQETQYF.

The chain links TRBV20-1 to TRBJ1-5; D is unclear. V gave up 6 bases and J gave up 5 bases, with 17 bases separating them. The length of the CDR3 is 14 residues. Germline loops: CDR1 DFQATT, CDR2 SNEGSKA (reference sequence). CDR3: CSAQGRVTYQPQHF. The CDR3 nucleotides read TGCAGTGCCCAAGGGAGGGTCACCTATCAGCCCCAGCATTTT.

The chain links TRBV5-4 to TRBJ1-4; D perhaps matches TRBD1 (6 bases). V was cut by 7 bases and J by 4 bases, with 11 bases left in between. Germline V gives CDR1 SGHNT, CDR2 YYREEE (reference sequence). The CDR3 is 13 amino acids. Here the CDR3 reads CASRGGLNEKLFF. The CDR3 DNA sequence: TGTGCCAGCCGTGGGGGGCTTAATGAAAAACTGTTTTTT.

This clonotype has just one count. The gene calls are TRBV7-8 and TRBJ2-1; 11 bases fit TRBD2. The V and J ends lost 5 bases and 8 bases, in that order; junction bases with no gene match: 8. This CDR3 region has 15 residues. CDR1 and CDR2 from the germline V gene are SGHVS and FQNEAQ. The CDR3 loop is CASSRLAGHGDEQFF. The CDR3 DNA is TGTGCCAGCAGCCGACTAGCGGGGCACGGGGATGAGCAGTTCTTC.

This clonotype was seen a few times. The CDR3 here is CASSLDGGRNYGYTF. In DNA form, the CDR3 reads TGTGCCAGCAGCTTGGACGGGGGTCGAAACTATGGCTACACCTTC. The rearrangement links TRBV5-6 to TRBJ1-2; D possibly corresponds to TRBD1 (5 bases). Looked up from germline, CDR1 is SGHDT and CDR2 is YYEEEE. With 0 bases removed from V and 2 bases from J, the gap between germline ends came to 11 bases. The CDR3 has 15 residues.

This clonotype was seen once. Possible read error: a much larger clone is one base away. The chain carries TRBV28 and TRBJ2-3, with a weak D call TRBD1 (5 bases). The CDR3 extends over 14 amino acids. The V and J ends lost 7 bases and 1 base respectively, with 12 bases between them. The germline gives CDR1 MDHEN, CDR2 SYDVKM. The CDR3 nucleotides read TGTGCCAGCAATCCCCTGACAGGCACAGATACGCAGTATTTT. Translation: CASNPLTGTDTQYF.

J is TRBJ1-1 and V is TRBV5-1; TRBD1 is a possible D gene (6 bases). Germline values: CDR1 SGHRS, CDR2 YFSETQ. The V end lost 3 bases, the J end lost 5 bases, and 11 bases lay between the germline ends. CDR3 length equals 13 residues. The CDR3 reads CASSSGHRTEAFF. The CDR3 bases are TGCGCCAGCAGCTCGGGACACCGGACTGAAGCTTTCTTT.

To note about this clonotype: Its ends do not fully match the called genes, so a read error is possible. This chain joins TRBV5-1 and TRBJ2-3, with a weak D call TRBD1 (5 bases). CDR3 length equals 16 residues. Germline V gene sequence: CDR1 SGHRS, CDR2 YFSETQ. CDR3 residues: CASCLPGQPYTDTQYF. The CDR3 DNA sequence: TGCGCCAGCTGCTTGCCAGGACAACCCTACACAGATACGCAGTATTTT.

The chain links TRBV6-5 to TRBJ2-1; 12 bases align to TRBD1. CDR1 is MNHEY, CDR2 SVGAGI, per germline. This CDR3 contains 14 residues. The ends lost 6 bases at V and 6 bases at J; junction bases unmatched: 3. The CDR3: CASSGTGGSNEQFF. CDR3 sequence (DNA): TGTGCCAGCAGCGGGACAGGGGGCTCCAATGAGCAGTTCTTC.

This clonotype was seen a handful of times. The chain recombines TRBV27 with TRBJ1-6; possible D gene TRBD1, 6 bases. The CDR3 extends over 16 amino acids. Germline V gene sequence: CDR1 MNHEY, CDR2 SMNVEV (reference sequence). V was shortened by 6 bases and J by 9 bases, with 21 bases between the two germline ends. This chain's CDR3 is CASSLSGASYSSPLHF. Here the CDR3 DNA reads TGTGCCAGCAGCCTCTCGGGGGCTAGTTACTCTTCACCCCTCCACTTT.